This TCR beta chain was sequenced in a study of blood T cell repertoires in COVID-19. Across the study: Collection of acute and convalescent COVID-19 samples took place in the United States, Italy and Spain. In each case, the material was cDNA or gDNA derived from T cells, B-cell-depleted T cells, or PBMCs.

Per the germline V gene, CDR1 is SQVTM and CDR2 is ANQGSEA. V lost 5 bases to trimming and J lost 7 bases; unmatched junction nucleotides: 11. This CDR3 has 15 residues. In the source study's methods: Reference gene primer amplification yielded estimated nucleated cell counts. Sequenced by immunoSEQ multiplex PCR; TCRdb stores in-frame clones only, minus some. The DNA was the basis for D and trimming; V, J and clone size are from that table. The table lists roughly 480,000 clones, roughly 89% of them singletons. Patients at the Seattle site were enrolled during active infection and followed longitudinally.

The sequencing input was peripheral blood. The V gene is TRBV29-1, the J gene TRBJ2-4, with 10 bases that match TRBD2. The origin of this receptor is a young man with COVID-19, enrolled during active disease. As DNA, the CDR3 is TGCAGCGTTACCCTAGCAGCGGGAGGGACGAACATTCAGTACTTC. It yields the protein CSVTLAAGGTNIQYF.